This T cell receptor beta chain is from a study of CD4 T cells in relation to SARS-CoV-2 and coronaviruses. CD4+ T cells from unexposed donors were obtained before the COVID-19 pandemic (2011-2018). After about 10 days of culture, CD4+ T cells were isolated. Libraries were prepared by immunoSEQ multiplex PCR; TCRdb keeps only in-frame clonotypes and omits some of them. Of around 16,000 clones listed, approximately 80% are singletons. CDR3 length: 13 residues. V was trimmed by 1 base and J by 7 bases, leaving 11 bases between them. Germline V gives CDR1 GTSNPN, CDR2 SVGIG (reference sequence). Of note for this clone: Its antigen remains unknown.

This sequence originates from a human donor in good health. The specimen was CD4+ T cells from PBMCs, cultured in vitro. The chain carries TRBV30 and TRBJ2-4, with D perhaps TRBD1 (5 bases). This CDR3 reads CAWSAESGNIQYF. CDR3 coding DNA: TGTGCCTGGAGTGCAGAATCAGGGAACATTCAGTACTTC.